Listed below are T cell receptor beta chains from one sample, sequenced in a study of shared clonotypes between healthy human individuals. Assay used: immunoSEQ multiplex PCR; TCRdb lists only in-frame clones, some missing. The sample consists of roughly 320,000 clones, 87% of them appearing once. The sequenced material came from memory CD8+ T cells sorted from blood. These TCRs come from a man aged 18-30 years in good health. CDR3s include the opening cysteine and the closing phenylalanine or tryptophan. A D gene is named only where the DNA matches it firmly. Size is stated for part of the rows, as once, few or many counts, or as a class when the clone is expanded.

d_gene,j_gene,abundance,v_gene,CDR3nt,CDR3aa
TRBD1,TRBJ1-2,-,TRBV7-9,TGTGCCAGCAGCTTATGGGGACAGGGTTCCACCTTCGATGGCTACACCTTC,CASSLWGQGSTFDGYTF
TRBD2,TRBJ2-7,-,TRBV7-9,TGTGCCAGCAGCTTAGAGCGGGGGGTCTTCTACGAGCAGTACTTC,CASSLERGVFYEQYF
-,TRBJ2-5,-,TRBV11-2,TGTGCCAGCAGCGTAACTGGGGGGGCTTTAGAGACCCAGTACTTC,CASSVTGGALETQYF
-,TRBJ1-2,-,TRBV15,TGTGCCACCAGCAGAGGCAGGACTAACTATGGCTACACCTTC,CATSRGRTNYGYTF
TRBD2,TRBJ2-3,-,TRBV10-3,TGTGCCATCAAAGAGCCAGCGGGGGGCCTGACAGATACGCAGTATTTT,CAIKEPAGGLTDTQYF
-,TRBJ2-7,-,TRBV6-5,TGTGCCAGCAGTCCGGACTCCAGCGAGCAGTACTTC,CASSPDSSEQYF
TRBD2,TRBJ2-1,-,TRBV11-2,TGTGCCAGCAGCATGGGACTAGCGGGAATCGGCGACAATGAGCAGTTCTTC,CASSMGLAGIGDNEQFF
-,TRBJ1-4,-,TRBV6-1,TGTGCCAGCAGTGATGGGACGGGGGAAAAACTGTTTTTT,CASSDGTGEKLFF
TRBD1,TRBJ2-1,-,TRBV19,TGTGCCAGTAGTACCCGAATCGCATTACTGTGGGACAGGGCGTCGAACAATGAGCAGTTCTTC,CASSTRIALLWDRASNNEQFF
-,TRBJ1-6,-,TRBV9,TGTGCCAGCAGCCTCGGGACAAACTCACCCCTCCACTTT,CASSLGTNSPLHF
TRBD2,TRBJ2-7,-,TRBV29-1,TGCAGCGTCCCTAGCGGGGCCGAGCAGTACTTC,CSVPSGAEQYF
-,TRBJ1-6,-,TRBV6-6,TGTGCCAGCAGTCCATGGACGGGAGGTAGTTCACCCCTCCACTTT,CASSPWTGGSSPLHF
TRBD2,TRBJ2-3,-,TRBV7-9,TGTGCCAGCAGCTTAACGGGAGGGCCCACCACAGATACGCAGTATTTT,CASSLTGGPTTDTQYF
-,TRBJ2-7,-,TRBV28,TGTGCCAGCAGTTTACTGGACCGGGACAAGCAGTACTTC,CASSLLDRDKQYF
-,TRBJ2-5,once,TRBV15,TGTGCCACCAGCGGGCCCAATACGGAGACCCAGTACTTC,CATSGPNTETQYF
-,TRBJ1-5,once,TRBV28,TGTGCCAGCAGGTGGGACTGGAGCAATCAGCCCCAGCATTTT,CASRWDWSNQPQHF
TRBD1,TRBJ1-6,-,TRBV27,TGTGCCAGCAGGATGGGACAGGGGAGTTCACCCCTCCACTTT,CASRMGQGSSPLHF
-,TRBJ1-1,-,TRBV11-2,TGTGCCAGCAGCCCCCTGAGGGGTGAAGCTTTCTTT,CASSPLRGEAFF
-,TRBJ1-1,-,TRBV6-1,TGTGCCAGCAGTGTGGGGGACCCCGGCTGGGACACTGAAGCTTTCTTT,CASSVGDPGWDTEAFF
-,TRBJ1-1,once,TRBV18,TGTGCCAGCTCACCCCACGTTGCAGGGAACACTGAAGCTTTCTTT,CASSPHVAGNTEAFF
TRBD1,TRBJ1-2,many,TRBV27,TGTGCCAGCAGTTCAAACGCGGGACAGGAATACTATGGCTACACCTTC,CASSSNAGQEYYGYTF
-,TRBJ1-6,-,TRBV27,TGTGCCAGCAATACAAGAAGCTCCTATAATTCACCCCTCCACTTT,CASNTRSSYNSPLHF
TRBD1,TRBJ1-5,few,TRBV7-6,TGTGCCAGCAGCTTAGCCGGGACAGACAATCAGCCCCAGCATTTT,CASSLAGTDNQPQHF
TRBD2,TRBJ2-4,-,TRBV27,TGTGCCAGCAGTTCACTAGCGGGGAGCCTAGCCAAAAACATTCAGTACTTC,CASSSLAGSLAKNIQYF
TRBD1,TRBJ1-2,-,TRBV5-1,TGCGCCAGCAGCCGTATACAGGGGAGTCGGGAAGGCTACACCTTC,CASSRIQGSREGYTF